This T cell receptor beta chain was recovered during a study of shared clonotypes between healthy human individuals. The CDR3 runs to 13 residues. V gave up 5 bases and J gave up 5 bases, with 9 bases separating them. Germline V gene lookup returns CDR1 SGHDN and CDR2 FVKESK. Sequenced by immunoSEQ multiplex PCR; TCRdb stores in-frame clones only, minus some. The data show 1.4 million or so clones, approximately 98.5% seen once. Material for sequencing was naive CD4+ T cells sorted from blood. Regarding subset: CD45RA+ positively selected. The chain couples TRBV14 to TRBJ2-2; D is perhaps TRBD2 (5 bases). The TCR originated in a man in his thirties or forties in good health. The CDR3: CASSSRATGELFF. Here the CDR3 DNA reads TGTGCCAGCAGCTCGAGGGCGACCGGGGAGCTGTTTTTT.